A single sample is the source of the 19 T cell receptor beta chains below, sequenced in a study of cytomegalovirus exposure and HLA in healthy donors. The assay was immunoSEQ multiplex PCR, and TCRdb's table has in-frame clones only and misses some. The sample lists under 75,000 clones, approximately 95% occurring once. Sequenced: PBMCs. These receptors were taken from a woman under 30 in good health and CMV-seropositive.

The V gene is TRBV9, the J gene TRBJ1-1; 7 bases are a match to TRBD1. The CDR3 consists of 16 residues. V lost 1 base to trimming and J lost 7 bases; unmatched junction nucleotides: 13. The germline V gene encodes CDR1 SGDLS and CDR2 YYNGEE. CDR3 DNA: TGTGCCAGCAGCGTAAGGAAAGGAGGGCAGGGGGATGAAGCTTTCTTT. It codes for CASSVRKGGQGDEAFF.

The V call is TRBV5-6, the J call TRBJ2-7; TRBD1 aligns across 12 bases. The CDR3 sequence is 18 residues long. The V segment lost 4 bases and the J segment 4 bases; nucleotides outside the gene matches: 15. The germline gives CDR1 SGHDT, CDR2 YYEEEE. CDR3 residues: CASSRFGDRGQGDYEQYF. CDR3 nucleotides: TGTGCCAGCAGCCGGTTTGGGGACAGGGGGCAGGGCGATTACGAGCAGTACTTC.

This clone appeared once. The chain has TRBV5-1 and TRBJ1-1; D call uncertain. This CDR3 is 13 amino acids long. Germline CDR1 reads SGHRS; CDR2 reads YFSETQ. V lost 2 bases and J lost 3, with 8 bases in between. The chain's CDR3 is CASSFIGDTEAFF. The CDR3 bases are TGCGCCAGCAGCTTTATAGGAGACACTGAAGCTTTCTTT.

The chain uses TRBV11-2 and TRBJ2-3, with a weak D call TRBD1 (5 bases). The CDR3 extends over 15 amino acids. V lost 10 bases and J lost 2, with 19 bases in between. Germline V gene lookup returns CDR1 SGHAT and CDR2 FQNNGV. The CDR3 here is CATLRRGAPTDTQYF. CDR3 in DNA: TGTGCCACCCTAAGAAGGGGTGCCCCCACAGATACGCAGTATTTT.

The chain uses TRBV4-2 and TRBJ1-3, with D unresolved. V lost 5 bases and J lost 0, with 8 bases in between. This CDR3 has 14 residues. The V gene's germline CDR1 is LGHNA and CDR2 YNFKEQ. The chain's CDR3 is CASSVAVSGNTIYF. CDR3 coding DNA: TGTGCCAGCAGCGTAGCCGTCTCTGGAAACACCATATATTTT.

The chain joins TRBV19 to TRBJ2-2, with 7 bases aligning to TRBD1. This CDR3 has 12 residues. Trimming cost V 6 bases and J 5 bases; bases outside gene matches: 0. The germline gives CDR1 LNHDA, CDR2 SQIVND (reference sequence). The chain's CDR3 is CASRTGTGELFF. The CDR3 DNA follows: TGTGCCAGTAGGACAGGGACCGGGGAGCTGTTTTTT.

This clone was seen only once. The chain links TRBV7-2 to TRBJ2-7; 11 bases are shared with TRBD2. Germline lookup yields CDR1 SGHTA and CDR2 FQGNSA. V trimming: 5 bases; J trimming: 3 bases; junction bases outside the gene matches: 9. The CDR3 runs to 16 residues. The CDR3 spells CASSPQSSGGIYEQYF. CDR3 bases: TGTGCCAGCAGCCCACAATCTAGCGGGGGGATCTACGAGCAGTACTTC.

The rearrangement joins TRBV19 to TRBJ1-1; D call uncertain. The CDR3 consists of 14 residues. CDR1 LNHDA and CDR2 SQIVND come from the germline V gene (reference sequence). Trimming shortened V by 3 bases and J by 4 bases, and 12 bases separated the two germline ends. CDR3 protein: CASSMIPTATEAFF. The CDR3 nucleotides are TGTGCCAGTAGTATGATCCCTACAGCCACTGAAGCTTTCTTT.

The genes are TRBV11-2 and TRBJ2-7; 8 positions agree with TRBD1. Unmatched junction bases numbered 7, after V lost 0 bases and J lost 0 bases. This CDR3 has 17 amino acids. From germline, CDR1 is SGHAT and CDR2 FQNNGV. CDR3: CASSLEGTGQGSYEQYF. CDR3 in DNA: TGTGCCAGCAGCTTAGAGGGGACAGGTCAGGGCTCCTACGAGCAGTACTTC.

The V call is TRBV9, the J call TRBJ1-2, with 8 bases fitting TRBD1. The CDR3 length is 17 residues. J gave up 1 base and V 4 bases, and 12 bases lay outside the gene matches. Germline-derived CDR1 and CDR2 are SGDLS and YYNGEE. CDR3 sequence: CASSFSGTGAFNYGYTF. The CDR3 nucleotides read TGTGCCAGCAGCTTCTCCGGGACAGGAGCCTTTAACTATGGCTACACCTTC.

The chain carries TRBV15 and TRBJ2-7; D may be TRBD2 (5 bases). This CDR3 is built from 15 residues. Per germline, CDR1 LNHNV and CDR2 YYDKDF (reference sequence). V lost 3 bases and J lost 0, with 12 bases in between. Here the CDR3 reads CATSRSLGSSYEQYF. CDR3 nucleotides: TGTGCCACCAGCAGGTCTTTGGGGAGCTCCTACGAGCAGTACTTC.

The chain couples TRBV6-1 to TRBJ1-4; 7 positions agree with TRBD1. CDR1 and CDR2 from the germline V gene are MNHNS and SASEGT. Trimming cost V 3 bases and J 7 bases; bases outside gene matches: 8. The CDR3 covers 15 residues. The CDR3 nucleotides read TGTGCCAGCAGTGATGGCACAGGGGATTTTGAAAAACTGTTTTTT. Protein product: CASSDGTGDFEKLFF.

This chain's CDR3 is CASTNRDRVGRLTYNEQFF. DNA for the CDR3: TGTGCCAGCACGAATCGGGACAGGGTGGGTAGGTTAACCTACAATGAGCAGTTCTTC. The chain carries TRBV28 and TRBJ2-1; 9 bases align to TRBD1. The V and J ends lost 7 bases and 2 bases, in that order; junction bases with no gene match: 18. Germline values: CDR1 MDHEN, CDR2 SYDVKM. CDR3 length: 19 amino acids.

This clone has more than one count but fewer than ten. This chain joins TRBV16 and TRBJ1-5; D might be TRBD1 (6 bases). CDR3 length: 15 amino acids. V lost 4 bases to trimming and J lost 3 bases, with 13 bases between them. CDR1 KGHSY and CDR2 FQNENV come from the germline V gene. CDR3 region: CASSLTGNDNQPQHF. CDR3 nucleotide sequence: TGTGCCAGCAGCCTCACAGGGAATGACAATCAGCCCCAGCATTTT.

This sequence joins TRBV7-9 and TRBJ1-2; D is undetermined. Per germline, CDR1 SEHNR and CDR2 FQNEAQ (reference sequence). The CDR3 is 15 residues long. Trimming took 6 bases from V and 0 from J, leaving 14 bases between them. The CDR3 region is CASRLDGSANYGYTF. The CDR3 coding sequence is TGTGCCAGCAGACTAGACGGGTCGGCTAACTATGGCTACACCTTC. Full variable domain (missing parts from reference TRBV7-9 and TRBJ1-2): DTGVSQNPRHKITKRGQNVTFRCDPISEHNRLYWYRQTLGQGPEFLTYFQNEAQLEKSRLLSDRFSAERPKGSFSTLEIQRTEQGDSAMYLCASRLDGSANYGYTFGSGTRLTVV.

This chain connects TRBV19 to TRBJ1-5; possibly TRBD1 for D (5 bases). Germline assignment: CDR1 LNHDA and CDR2 SQIVND (reference sequence). V lost 3 bases and J lost 10, with 25 bases in between. The CDR3 loop spans 17 amino acids. As DNA, the CDR3 is TGTGCCAGTAGTATCACGACCGGGACTACAGCAGGGCTCCCCCAGCATTTT. Its protein product is CASSITTGTTAGLPQHF.

The V call is TRBV4-1, the J call TRBJ1-2; 9 positions agree with TRBD1. Germline values: CDR1 MGHRA, CDR2 YSYEKL. This CDR3 spans 15 amino acids. After removal of 3 bases from V and 8 bases from J, the junction contained 10 bases not matched to a gene. The CDR3 region has the DNA TGCGCCAGCAGCCATACAGGGGGCCTTATGAACGGCTACACCTTC. Amino acid sequence: CASSHTGGLMNGYTF.

This clone is judged medium-sized (0.01 to 0.1%). The J gene is TRBJ2-7, the V gene TRBV6-1, with 11 bases identical to TRBD1. Germline CDR1 is MNHNS and CDR2 is SASEGT. Trimming removed 0 bases from V and 3 bases from J; junction bases left unmatched: 1. The CDR3 covers 15 residues. CDR3 nucleotides: TGTGCCAGCAGTGAAGCCGGGACAGGGGGCTACGAGCAGTACTTC. Protein: CASSEAGTGGYEQYF.

The chain carries TRBV2 and TRBJ1-1, with 8 bases fitting TRBD1. Germline-derived CDR1 and CDR2 are SNHLY and FYNNEI. This CDR3 comprises 14 residues. V lost 11 bases to trimming and J lost 1 base; unmatched junction nucleotides: 9. In DNA form, the CDR3 reads TGTGCCCGAACGGGAACAGGGGGGAACACTGAAGCTTTCTTT. Its protein is CARTGTGGNTEAFF. The full variable domain, its missing parts supplied by reference TRBV2 and TRBJ1-1, is EPEVTQTPSHQVTQMGQEVILRCVPISNHLYFYWYRQILGQKVEFLVSFYNNEISEKSEIFDDQFSVERPDGSNFTLKIRSTKLEDSAMYFCARTGTGGNTEAFFGQGTRLTVV.